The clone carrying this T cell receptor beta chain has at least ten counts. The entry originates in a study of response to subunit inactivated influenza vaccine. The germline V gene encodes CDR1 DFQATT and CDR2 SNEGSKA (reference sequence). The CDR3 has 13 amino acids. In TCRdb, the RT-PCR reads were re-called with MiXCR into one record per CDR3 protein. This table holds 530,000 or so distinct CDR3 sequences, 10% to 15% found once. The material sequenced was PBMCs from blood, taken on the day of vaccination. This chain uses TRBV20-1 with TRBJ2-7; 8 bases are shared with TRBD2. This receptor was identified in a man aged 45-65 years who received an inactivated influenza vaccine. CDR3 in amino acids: CGSWVAGSYEQYF. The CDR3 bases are TGCGGCTCCTGGGTAGCGGGATCCTACGAGCAGTACTTC.